A selection of T cell receptor beta chains follows, all from one sample in a study of identical twins. TCRdb passed the 5' RACE reads through MiXCR, listing each CDR3 protein once. This table has about 200,000 distinct CDR3 sequences, less than 9.5% appearing once. Material: memory (CD45RO+) T cells sorted from blood. The receptors were gathered from a woman in her late teens or twenties in good health. Each CDR3 is given with its conserved first and last residue. A D gene is named only where the DNA matches it firmly. Size values are once, few and many counts, or a class for expanded clones, and some rows have none.

j_gene,v_gene,d_gene,abundance,CDR3aa,CDR3nt
TRBJ2-5,TRBV20-1,.,few,CSASLSVETQYF,TGCAGTGCTAGTCTCAGCGTAGAGACCCAGTACTTC
TRBJ2-1,TRBV7-3,TRBD2,few,CASRSSGGGNEQFF,TGTGCCAGCAGATCGAGTGGCGGGGGAAATGAGCAGTTCTTC
TRBJ2-2,TRBV12-3/TRBV12-4,.,many,CASSPWTTGELFF,TGTGCCAGCAGTCCATGGACAACCGGGGAGCTGTTTTTT
TRBJ2-7,TRBV6-1,TRBD2,few,CASSESGGPYEQYF,TGTGCCAGCAGTGAATCGGGGGGGCCCTACGAGCAGTACTTC
TRBJ1-1,TRBV9,.,few,CASSVASQNTEAFF,TGTGCCAGCAGCGTAGCTAGCCAGAACACTGAAGCTTTCTTT
TRBJ2-3,TRBV5-6,.,.,CASSLGLHGDTQYF,TGTGCCAGCAGCTTGGGACTCCATGGGGATACGCAGTATTTT
TRBJ2-7,TRBV2,TRBD2,few,CASSQGGAGGRYEQYF,TGTGCCAGCAGCCAAGGGGGCGCGGGAGGGAGATACGAGCAGTACTTC
TRBJ2-5,TRBV5-1,.,few,CASSLNGLRETQYF,TGCGCCAGCAGCTTGAACGGGTTGAGAGAGACCCAGTACTTC
TRBJ1-2,TRBV29-1,.,few,CSVGEPSYGYTF,TGCAGCGTTGGGGAGCCAAGCTATGGCTACACCTTC
TRBJ1-6,TRBV7-2,TRBD1,.,CASSPGRDSGSPLHF,TGTGCCAGCAGCCCGGGGCGGGACAGCGGTTCACCCCTCCACTTT
TRBJ1-4,TRBV5-1,TRBD1,.,CASSLAAPGTGNEKLFF,TGCGCCAGCAGCTTGGCCGCGCCGGGGACAGGGAATGAAAAACTGTTTTTT
TRBJ1-4,TRBV7-9,.,few,CASSPTGLGVEKLFF,TGTGCCAGCAGCCCCACCGGGCTCGGGGTTGAAAAACTGTTTTTT
TRBJ2-2,TRBV5-1,TRBD1,once,CASSIRGQHNTGELFF,TGCGCCAGCAGCATTAGGGGACAGCATAACACCGGGGAGCTGTTTTTT
TRBJ1-6,TRBV9,TRBD1,many,CASSGGQAYNSPLHF,TGTGCCAGCAGCGGGGGACAGGCCTATAATTCACCCCTCCACTTT
TRBJ2-3,TRBV28,TRBD2,.,CASVRAGADTQYF,TGTGCCAGCGTACGGGCGGGAGCCGATACGCAGTATTTT
TRBJ2-6,TRBV5-1,.,many,CASRDISGANVLTF,TGCGCCAGCAGGGACATCTCTGGGGCCAACGTCCTGACTTTC
TRBJ2-7,TRBV10-3,TRBD2,.,CAISPLTSGTYEQYF,TGTGCCATCAGCCCCTTAACTAGCGGGACCTACGAGCAGTACTTC
TRBJ2-7,TRBV20-1,.,few,CSVSPYEQYF,TGCAGTGTGTCCCCCTACGAGCAGTACTTC
TRBJ2-3,TRBV2,TRBD1,few,CAGSRQGATDTQYF,TGTGCCGGCTCCAGACAGGGAGCCACAGATACGCAGTATTTT
TRBJ2-1,TRBV12-5,TRBD2,few,CASGEGTSGRHEQFF,TGTGCTAGTGGTGAAGGGACTAGCGGGAGACATGAGCAGTTCTTC
TRBJ2-6,TRBV7-3,.,many,CASSLGGRNSGANVLTF,TGTGCCAGCAGCTTAGGGGGTAGAAATTCTGGGGCCAACGTCCTGACTTTC
TRBJ2-4,TRBV11-2,TRBD2,.,CASSPFSGRAEDIQYF,TGTGCCAGCAGCCCATTTAGCGGGAGGGCCGAGGACATTCAGTACTTC
TRBJ2-1,TRBV29-1,.,.,CSVEASGRFFSYNEQFF,TGCAGCGTTGAAGCTTCGGGTCGGTTCTTCTCCTACAATGAGCAGTTCTTC
TRBJ1-6,TRBV6-5,.,few,CASSYSNREDSPLHF,TGTGCCAGCAGTTACAGCAACAGGGAAGATTCACCCCTCCACTTT
TRBJ2-1,TRBV30,.,many,CAWSTLLNHNSYNEQFF,TGTGCCTGGAGTACCCTGTTAAACCACAACTCCTACAATGAGCAGTTCTTC
TRBJ2-1,TRBV18,.,.,CASSPSISGDEQFF,TGTGCCAGCTCACCAAGCATTAGTGGGGATGAGCAGTTCTTC
TRBJ2-5,TRBV5-1,TRBD2,few,CASSSGLAAQETQYF,TGCGCCAGCAGCTCGGGACTAGCAGCTCAAGAGACCCAGTACTTC
TRBJ1-6,TRBV6-1,TRBD1,.,CASGDRGQSPLHF,TGTGCCAGCGGAGACAGGGGACAGTCACCCCTCCACTTT
TRBJ1-1,TRBV18,.,.,CASSPLRLGNTEAFF,TGTGCCAGCTCACCCCTCCGGCTAGGGAACACTGAAGCTTTCTTT
TRBJ2-5,TRBV6-5,TRBD1,few,CASSYSGQGWQTQYF,TGTGCCAGCAGTTACTCGGGACAGGGGTGGCAGACCCAGTACTTC
TRBJ1-3,TRBV12-3/TRBV12-4,.,few,CASAVEGINTIYF,TGTGCCAGCGCCGTCGAGGGTATTAACACCATATATTTT
TRBJ2-3,TRBV27,.,once,CASTNLGGARTDTQYF,TGTGCCAGCACGAACCTTGGGGGGGCCCGCACAGATACGCAGTATTTT
TRBJ2-1,TRBV3-1,.,many,CASSRPGRGEQFF,TGTGCCAGCAGCCGCCCGGGGAGGGGGGAGCAGTTCTTC
TRBJ2-1,TRBV20-1,TRBD1,few,CSASSGQGKGYNEQFF,TGCAGTGCTAGTTCGGGACAGGGTAAGGGCTACAATGAGCAGTTCTTC
TRBJ2-7,TRBV28,.,.,CASSFRVTTSYEQYF,TGTGCCAGCAGTTTTAGGGTTACGACATCCTACGAGCAGTACTTC
TRBJ2-2,TRBV14,TRBD1,few,CASSLQGYAGELFF,TGTGCCAGCAGCCTACAGGGGTACGCCGGGGAGCTGTTTTTT
TRBJ1-1,TRBV7-3,.,few,CASSRSSVGTEAFF,TGTGCCAGCAGTCGAAGTTCGGTGGGCACTGAAGCTTTCTTT
TRBJ2-5,TRBV20-1,.,.,CSANSEAETQYF,TGCAGTGCTAATAGCGAGGCGGAGACCCAGTACTTC
TRBJ2-3,TRBV30,TRBD2,few,CACAGGPTDTQYF,TGTGCCTGCGCGGGAGGGCCCACAGATACGCAGTATTTT
TRBJ1-4,TRBV5-1,.,few,CASRQGFHEKLFF,TGCGCCAGCCGCCAGGGATTTCATGAAAAACTGTTTTTT
TRBJ2-5,TRBV5-6,.,.,CASSSWTAGGETQYF,TGTGCCAGCAGCTCTTGGACAGCCGGGGGAGAGACCCAGTACTTC
TRBJ2-1,TRBV7-9,.,few,CASSPDPRDEQFF,TGTGCCAGCAGCCCAGACCCCAGGGATGAGCAGTTCTTC
TRBJ2-7,TRBV12-3/TRBV12-4,.,many,CASGRVKNEQYF,TGTGCCAGCGGCAGGGTTAAGAACGAGCAGTACTTC
TRBJ1-1,TRBV12-3/TRBV12-4,.,many,CASSARDVGAAFF,TGTGCCAGCAGTGCCCGGGACGTGGGGGCGGCTTTCTTT
TRBJ1-2,TRBV5-1,TRBD1,.,CASSPPGTANYGYTF,TGCGCCAGCAGCCCCCCCGGGACAGCTAACTATGGCTACACCTTC
TRBJ2-1,TRBV24-1,.,many,CATSESNEQFF,TGTGCCACCAGTGAGAGCAATGAGCAGTTCTTC
TRBJ2-1,TRBV12-3/TRBV12-4,TRBD1,.,CASSRDRYNEQFF,TGTGCCAGCAGCCGGGACAGGTACAATGAGCAGTTCTTC
TRBJ2-7,TRBV11-2,TRBD2,.,CASSLRGGGLAGGSTYEQYF,TGTGCCAGCAGCTTAAGGGGAGGGGGACTAGCGGGAGGGTCCACCTACGAGCAGTACTTC
TRBJ2-1,TRBV11-2,TRBD2,many,CASSLGGPGTSGRGPYNEQFF,TGTGCCAGCAGCTTAGGGGGGCCCGGGACTAGCGGGAGGGGTCCGTACAATGAGCAGTTCTTC
TRBJ2-1,TRBV27,TRBD1,few,CASRTGQGTPRGQFF,TGTGCCAGCAGGACAGGACAGGGGACCCCTCGTGGGCAGTTCTTC
TRBJ1-2,TRBV7-8,.,many,CASSFTGNTYGYTF,TGTGCCAGCAGTTTTACAGGGAATACCTATGGCTACACCTTC
TRBJ2-3,TRBV14,TRBD1,few,CASSQPGQGTDTQYF,TGTGCCAGCAGCCAGCCGGGACAGGGCACAGATACGCAGTATTTT
TRBJ2-7,TRBV5-1,TRBD1,few,CASSLDQTGYGYEQYF,TGCGCCAGCAGCTTGGACCAGACAGGGTATGGCTACGAGCAGTACTTC
TRBJ2-1,TRBV14,.,many,CASSPRMSSYNEQFF,TGTGCCAGCAGCCCTCGGATGAGCTCCTACAATGAGCAGTTCTTC
TRBJ1-1,TRBV20-1,.,.,CSARVAGANTEAFF,TGCAGTGCTAGAGTCGCAGGGGCGAACACTGAAGCTTTCTTT
TRBJ2-6,TRBV6-2/TRBV6-3,.,few,CASSPGYISSGANVLTF,TGTGCCAGCAGTCCGGGATATATATCCTCTGGGGCCAACGTCCTGACTTTC
TRBJ1-6,TRBV2,.,.,CASSVGVRSPLHF,TGTGCCAGCAGTGTCGGGGTTCGGTCACCCCTCCACTTT
TRBJ1-6,TRBV27,.,many,CASSFDGSSYNSPLHF,TGTGCCAGCAGTTTCGACGGTAGCTCCTATAATTCACCCCTCCACTTT
TRBJ1-4,TRBV5-1,TRBD1,.,CASSLMTGGEKLFF,TGCGCCAGCAGCCTAATGACAGGGGGTGAAAAACTGTTTTTT
TRBJ2-5,TRBV5-4,.,few,CASSFGGSTQETQYF,TGTGCCAGCAGCTTCGGGGGATCCACACAAGAGACCCAGTACTTC